This is a list of T cell receptor beta chains from one sample in a study of T-cell memory formation after mild COVID-19. MiXCR, applied by TCRdb to the 5' RACE reads, yields one record per CDR3 protein. The table has about 150,000 distinct CDR3 sequences, 14% seen once. Specimen: PBMCs or a T cell subset sorted from them (not recorded which). The receptors derive from an adult woman who had mild COVID-19 (a few samples of this study predate the infection). Cell type and time point are not known. Both conserved end residues are part of each CDR3. Fields, in order: D gene, J gene, V gene, clone size, CDR3 length, CDR3 DNA, CDR3 protein. A D gene is named only where the DNA matches it firmly. Part of the rows lack a size; the others show once, few, many or a class for expanded clones.

D gene: .
J gene: TRBJ2-1
V gene: TRBV11-1
clone size: .
CDR3 length: 16
CDR3 DNA: TGTGCCAGCAGCTTAGAAGGAGGTAACAGGGTGGTTGAGCAGTTCTTC
CDR3 protein: CASSLEGGNRVVEQFF

D gene: .
J gene: TRBJ2-1
V gene: TRBV7-3
clone size: .
CDR3 length: 11
CDR3 DNA: TGTGCCAGCAGCGAAGGGGGGGAGCAGTTCTTC
CDR3 protein: CASSEGGEQFF

D gene: .
J gene: TRBJ2-3
V gene: TRBV30
clone size: .
CDR3 length: 13
CDR3 DNA: TGTGCCTGGAGTATCCGGAGGGGTGATACGCAGTATTTT
CDR3 protein: CAWSIRRGDTQYF

D gene: TRBD2
J gene: TRBJ2-5
V gene: TRBV20-1
clone size: .
CDR3 length: 14
CDR3 DNA: TGCAGTGCTAGAGATCCGGGGGGTAGAGAGACCCAGTACTTC
CDR3 protein: CSARDPGGRETQYF

D gene: .
J gene: TRBJ2-7
V gene: TRBV5-1
clone size: .
CDR3 length: 15
CDR3 DNA: TGCGCCAGCAGCTTGGACCCGGGGAGCTCCTACGAGCAGTACTTC
CDR3 protein: CASSLDPGSSYEQYF

D gene: .
J gene: TRBJ2-2
V gene: TRBV12-3/TRBV12-4
clone size: .
CDR3 length: 16
CDR3 DNA: TGTGCCAGCAGTTTAGTCGGGACCGCGTACGATGGGGAGCTGTTTTTT
CDR3 protein: CASSLVGTAYDGELFF

D gene: TRBD2
J gene: TRBJ2-3
V gene: TRBV4-2
clone size: .
CDR3 length: 15
CDR3 DNA: TGTGCCAGCAGCCAAGCTAGCGGAGTGGCAGATACGCAGTATTTT
CDR3 protein: CASSQASGVADTQYF

D gene: TRBD1
J gene: TRBJ1-4
V gene: TRBV6-5
clone size: many
CDR3 length: 14
CDR3 DNA: TGTGCCAGCAGACCGACAGGGCGAAATGAAAAACTGTTTTTT
CDR3 protein: CASRPTGRNEKLFF

D gene: TRBD2
J gene: TRBJ2-3
V gene: TRBV20-1
clone size: .
CDR3 length: 15
CDR3 DNA: TGCAGTGCCCTATTGGAGCGGGAGGGCACAGATACGCAGTATTTT
CDR3 protein: CSALLEREGTDTQYF

D gene: .
J gene: TRBJ1-2
V gene: TRBV5-1
clone size: .
CDR3 length: 14
CDR3 DNA: TGCGCCAGCAGATTCACTTACAGCAATTATGGCTACACCTTC
CDR3 protein: CASRFTYSNYGYTF

D gene: .
J gene: TRBJ2-5
V gene: TRBV4-2
clone size: .
CDR3 length: 17
CDR3 DNA: TGTGCCAGCAGCCAAGTGGAGCGGGACACGACCCCGCGGACCCAGTACTTC
CDR3 protein: CASSQVERDTTPRTQYF

D gene: TRBD2
J gene: TRBJ2-1
V gene: TRBV5-5
clone size: .
CDR3 length: 20
CDR3 DNA: TGTGCCAGCAGCCCGCTAGGGGGGACTAGCGGGGGCAGCTCCTACAATGAGCAGTTCTTC
CDR3 protein: CASSPLGGTSGGSSYNEQFF

D gene: .
J gene: TRBJ1-2
V gene: TRBV3-1
clone size: .
CDR3 length: 11
CDR3 DNA: TGTGCCAGCAGCTCCGGACACGGCTACACCTTC
CDR3 protein: CASSSGHGYTF

D gene: .
J gene: TRBJ2-1
V gene: TRBV12-3/TRBV12-4
clone size: .
CDR3 length: 12
CDR3 DNA: TGTGCCAGCAGTCCAGGGGTCAATGAGCAGTTCTTC
CDR3 protein: CASSPGVNEQFF

D gene: TRBD2
J gene: TRBJ2-4
V gene: TRBV15
clone size: .
CDR3 length: 14
CDR3 DNA: TGTGCCACAGGGGAGGGTTGGGCCAAAAACATTCAGTACTTC
CDR3 protein: CATGEGWAKNIQYF

D gene: TRBD1
J gene: TRBJ1-5
V gene: TRBV15
clone size: once
CDR3 length: 13
CDR3 DNA: TGTGCCACCAGCGGGACAGACAATCAGCCCCAGCATTTT
CDR3 protein: CATSGTDNQPQHF

D gene: .
J gene: TRBJ2-3
V gene: TRBV19
clone size: .
CDR3 length: 15
CDR3 DNA: TGTGCCAGTAGCTTCGCACAAGGAGGGGCAGATACGCAGTATTTT
CDR3 protein: CASSFAQGGADTQYF

D gene: TRBD2
J gene: TRBJ2-2
V gene: TRBV24-1
clone size: .
CDR3 length: 16
CDR3 DNA: TGTGCCACCAGTGGACTAGCGGGAATCCGGACCGGGGAGCTGTTTTTT
CDR3 protein: CATSGLAGIRTGELFF

D gene: TRBD1
J gene: TRBJ1-4
V gene: TRBV11-2
clone size: .
CDR3 length: 12
CDR3 DNA: TGTGCCAGCAGATCAGGGGGAGAAGAACTGTTTTTT
CDR3 protein: CASRSGGEELFF

D gene: TRBD1
J gene: TRBJ2-2
V gene: TRBV9
clone size: few
CDR3 length: 18
CDR3 DNA: TGTGCCAGCAGCGTAGGCCCCCTCGGGACAGGGGACACCGGGGAGCTGTTTTTT
CDR3 protein: CASSVGPLGTGDTGELFF

D gene: .
J gene: TRBJ1-4
V gene: TRBV7-9
clone size: few
CDR3 length: 15
CDR3 DNA: TGTGCCAGCAGTCACACCGACAGTTTAATCGAAAAACTGTTTTTT
CDR3 protein: CASSHTDSLIEKLFF

D gene: .
J gene: TRBJ2-7
V gene: TRBV5-1
clone size: few
CDR3 length: 12
CDR3 DNA: TGCGCCCCTCCAGGGCTCATCTACGAGCAGTACTTC
CDR3 protein: CAPPGLIYEQYF

D gene: .
J gene: TRBJ1-1
V gene: TRBV3-1
clone size: .
CDR3 length: 19
CDR3 DNA: TGTGCCAGCAGCCAAGGACAGATCTTACCTGAGGAGAAAAACACTGAAGCTTTCTTT
CDR3 protein: CASSQGQILPEEKNTEAFF

D gene: TRBD2
J gene: TRBJ2-1
V gene: TRBV6-5
clone size: many
CDR3 length: 15
CDR3 DNA: TGTGCCAGCAGCCCACTAGCGGGGGGGCGAGATGAGCAGTTCTTC
CDR3 protein: CASSPLAGGRDEQFF

D gene: TRBD2
J gene: TRBJ2-2
V gene: TRBV12-5
clone size: .
CDR3 length: 16
CDR3 DNA: TGTGCTAGTCGCCAGACTAGCGGGAGAAACACCGGGGAGCTGTTTTTT
CDR3 protein: CASRQTSGRNTGELFF

D gene: TRBD2
J gene: TRBJ2-7
V gene: TRBV29-1
clone size: .
CDR3 length: 14
CDR3 DNA: TGCAGCGTTGAGCTAGCGGGAGGGGTTTACGAGCAGTACTTC
CDR3 protein: CSVELAGGVYEQYF

D gene: .
J gene: TRBJ2-5
V gene: TRBV21-1
clone size: once
CDR3 length: 15
CDR3 DNA: TGTGCCAGCAGCCCCCCCCCGGGGTACCAAGAGACCCAGTACTTC
CDR3 protein: CASSPPPGYQETQYF

D gene: TRBD1
J gene: TRBJ2-7
V gene: TRBV19
clone size: .
CDR3 length: 13
CDR3 DNA: TGTGCCAGTAGTACGGGACAGCTTTACGAGCAGTACTTC
CDR3 protein: CASSTGQLYEQYF

D gene: .
J gene: TRBJ1-2
V gene: TRBV6-6
clone size: few
CDR3 length: 13
CDR3 DNA: TGTGCCAGTGAGGGGGGAACGGCGGTTGGCTACACCTTC
CDR3 protein: CASEGGTAVGYTF

D gene: .
J gene: TRBJ2-1
V gene: TRBV18
clone size: .
CDR3 length: 15
CDR3 DNA: TGTGCCAGCTCACCACCGATTTCAGGCCACAATGAGCAGTTCTTC
CDR3 protein: CASSPPISGHNEQFF

D gene: .
J gene: TRBJ1-2
V gene: TRBV3-1
clone size: .
CDR3 length: 15
CDR3 DNA: TGTGCCAGCAGCCACTATGACAGGAGCGTCTATGGCTACACCTTC
CDR3 protein: CASSHYDRSVYGYTF

D gene: .
J gene: TRBJ2-7
V gene: TRBV10-3
clone size: .
CDR3 length: 15
CDR3 DNA: TGTGCCATCAGTGAGGTCCCTAGCTTGTCCTACGAGCAGTACTTC
CDR3 protein: CAISEVPSLSYEQYF

D gene: TRBD2
J gene: TRBJ2-1
V gene: TRBV29-1
clone size: few
CDR3 length: 18
CDR3 DNA: TGCAGCGTTGAAGAACTCACCCGGGGGGGACTAGCGTCGAATGAGCAGTTCTTC
CDR3 protein: CSVEELTRGGLASNEQFF

D gene: .
J gene: TRBJ2-2
V gene: TRBV4-2
clone size: few
CDR3 length: 18
CDR3 DNA: TGTGCCAGCAGCCAAGATGGCTCGGGGATCTCGTTGTCTGGGGAGCTGTTTTTT
CDR3 protein: CASSQDGSGISLSGELFF

D gene: TRBD2
J gene: TRBJ2-7
V gene: TRBV20-1
clone size: .
CDR3 length: 16
CDR3 DNA: TGCAGTGCTAGAGAGGTTCTCGGGACTAGCCAGTACGAGCAGTACTTC
CDR3 protein: CSAREVLGTSQYEQYF